This T cell receptor (beta chain) emerged from a study of T cells after yellow fever vaccination. The study's findings and limits: Any FACS-sorted repertoire could hold abundant clonotypes that contaminate it from the bulk population.

TCRdb used MiXCR to reprocess the 5' RACE reads, holding one entry per CDR3 protein. The repertoire holds hundreds of thousands of distinct CDR3 sequences, with roughly a sixth as singletons. A remark on this clonotype: Its matching antigen is unknown.

V was shortened by 4 bases and J by 2 bases, with 20 bases between the two germline ends. The germline V gene has CDR1 LNHNV and CDR2 YYDKDF (reference sequence). This CDR3 spans 17 amino acids. The V call is TRBV15, the J call TRBJ2-5, with D perhaps matching TRBD1 (6 bases). The specimen comprised PBMCs, sampled less than 6 days after the first yellow fever vaccination. The receptor was derived from a young man who received the YFV17D yellow fever vaccine. Here the CDR3 reads CATSTQDPGHTQETQYF. The CDR3 DNA reads as TGTGCCACCAGCACCCAGGACCCGGGACACACGCAAGAGACCCAGTACTTC.